This record looks at one TCR beta chain sequence and its context. What it binds is not known. The data originate from a study of cytomegalovirus exposure and HLA in healthy donors. Per germline, CDR1 MNHEY and CDR2 SVGAGI. CDR3 length: 13 amino acids. Trimming removed 5 bases from V and 6 bases from J, with 11 bases in between. Study observations and caveats: In vitro testing confirmed a few CMV-associated chains as specific for CMV antigens. Cytomegalovirus-associated status was assigned to 164 TCR beta chains.

Donors were drawn from the approximately 120-subject validation cohort, separate from the approximately 640-subject first cohort. The data were produced by immunoSEQ multiplex PCR, yet TCRdb's version contains in-frame clones alone and is incomplete. The sample gives 200,000 to 250,000 clones, around 90% of which show up once; approximately 0.99% is in the top ten. The origin of this receptor is a woman in her late teens or twenties in good health and CMV-seronegative. Material for sequencing was PBMCs. The gene calls are TRBV6-5 and TRBJ2-1; perhaps TRBD1 as D (6 bases). CDR3 loop: CASSELRGNEQFF. CDR3 bases: TGTGCCAGCAGTGAACTCAGGGGCAATGAGCAGTTCTTC.